A selection of T cell receptor beta chains follows, all from one sample in a study of T cell responses to AZD1222 COVID-19 vaccine. Sequencing used immunoSEQ multiplex PCR; TCRdb keeps in-frame clones, though not all of them. This table has 100,000 to 120,000 clones, nearly 90% appearing once. The input for sequencing was peripheral blood, taken on day 0 of AZD1222 vaccination. These receptors came from an adult in good health. The CDR3 runs from the conserved cysteine through the conserved F or W. The order of the fields is J gene, V gene, CDR3 protein.

TRBJ2-7,TRBV28,CASSLWAGAHEQYF
TRBJ1-5,TRBV5-8,CASSRGGWQPQHF
TRBJ2-1,TRBV11-2,CASSVLWTENYNEQFF
TRBJ2-5,TRBV7-2,CASSLETGGGETQYF
TRBJ1-2,TRBV5-5,CASSTTLGAGGLGYGYTF
TRBJ2-7,TRBV9,CASSVSGTSYEQYF
TRBJ1-1,TRBV28,CASRMLGAIGNTEAFF
TRBJ2-2,TRBV12-3/TRBV12-4,CASSLDVTGELFF
TRBJ2-1,TRBV30,CARPKVKRGVPNEQFF
TRBJ1-1,TRBV6-2/TRBV6-3,CASSLLQGPTEAFF
TRBJ2-2,TRBV20-1,CSASRDNTGELFF
TRBJ2-4,TRBV28,CASTISAGGAKNIQYF
TRBJ1-3,TRBV7-9,CASSFDSGNTMYF
TRBJ1-2,TRBV15,CATSSLTGFYGYTF
TRBJ2-7,TRBV28,CASRWRGTYEQYF
TRBJ2-5,TRBV4-3,CASSLSTGDQKTQYF
TRBJ1-4,TRBV6-5,CASSLTANEKLFF
TRBJ1-5,TRBV7-8,CASSLERGLNQPQHF